This TCR beta chain originates from a study of T cells after yellow fever vaccination. CDR3 length equals 16 residues. Looked up from germline, CDR1 is SGHTA and CDR2 is FQGNSA. The germline V and J ends were trimmed by 4 bases and 1 base, with 15 bases remaining between them. 5'RACE template switching generated TCR cDNA, adding a universal primer site and UMIs. TCRdb re-analysed the 5' RACE reads in MiXCR, keeping a single row per CDR3 protein. The table has just under 600,000 distinct CDR3 sequences, 13% seen once. The chain combines TRBV7-2 with TRBJ2-3; D call uncertain. Here the sequenced sample was PBMCs, taken on the day of the yellow fever booster vaccination. The TCR sequence derives from a man aged 30 to 39 who received the YFV17D yellow fever vaccine. The CDR3 here is CASSSPWLTGTDTQYF. The CDR3 bases are TGTGCCAGCAGCTCCCCCTGGCTAACGGGCACAGATACGCAGTATTTT.